This is a list of T cell receptor beta chains from one sample in a study of OX40 agonist ivuxolimab in advanced cancers. Produced via immunoSEQ multiplex PCR; TCRdb's table is partial and in-frame only. The table includes tens of thousands of clones, about 86% detected once. Sample: CD4+ or CD8+ T cells sorted from blood, taken in a trial of the OX40 agonist ivuxolimab. These TCRs come from an adult with an advanced solid tumor such as melanoma, head and neck, liver or kidney cancer. CDR3s include the opening cysteine and the closing phenylalanine or tryptophan. D genes are given only for firm matches. Rows give clone size only sometimes, using once, few, many, or a class for an expanded clone.

NA	few	TRBV4-2	TRBJ2-7	TGTGCCAGCAGCCAAGATCGCCAGGTGGCCTACGAGCAGTACTTC	CASSQDRQVAYEQYF
TRBD1	once	TRBV7-2	TRBJ1-2	TGTGCCAGCAGCTGGGGGACAGGGTTGGACTATGGCTACACCTTC	CASSWGTGLDYGYTF
NA	NA	TRBV7-9	TRBJ2-3	TGTGCCAGCAGCGTCACAGATACGCAGTATTTT	CASSVTDTQYF
TRBD1	NA	TRBV7-3	TRBJ2-1	TGTGCCAGCAGCTTAGAGGGGGCCCCCTACAATGAGCAGTTCTTC	CASSLEGAPYNEQFF
NA	NA	TRBV2	TRBJ1-1	TGTGCCAGCAGTGAATCAAGGGGTGGCACTGAAGCTTTCTTT	CASSESRGGTEAFF
NA	NA	TRBV7-2	TRBJ2-7	TGTGCCAGCAGCCCCGGGACTCTTCGGGAGCAGTACTTC	CASSPGTLREQYF
TRBD1	once	TRBV27	TRBJ2-3	TGTGCCAGCAGTCCACGACAGGGGAAGGGTACAGATACGCAGTATTTT	CASSPRQGKGTDTQYF
NA	NA	TRBV27	TRBJ1-1	TGTGCCAGCGGGTACCGGCCCCTCCGCACTGAAGCTTTCTTT	CASGYRPLRTEAFF
NA	NA	TRBV7-9	TRBJ2-1	TGTGCCAGCAGCCGACCGGGCTCCTACAATGAGCAGTTCTTC	CASSRPGSYNEQFF
NA	NA	TRBV7-2	TRBJ2-3	TGTGCCAGCGGTTGGGGAGATACGCAGTATTTT	CASGWGDTQYF
TRBD2	NA	TRBV7-3	TRBJ2-5	TGTGCCAGCAGCTTGGGGGGGAAGGCCCAGGAGACCCAGTACTTC	CASSLGGKAQETQYF
NA	NA	TRBV5-4	TRBJ2-5	TGTGCCAGCAGCTTGGAGGGGGTGGAGACCCAGTACTTC	CASSLEGVETQYF
NA	NA	TRBV6-5	TRBJ2-7	TGTGCCAGCAGTTGGGCCGGCTACGAGCAGTACTTC	CASSWAGYEQYF
NA	NA	TRBV28	TRBJ2-1	TGTGCCAGCAGTTTGGCGGGGCGGAATGAGCAGTTCTTC	CASSLAGRNEQFF
NA	NA	TRBV5-1	TRBJ2-3	TGCGCCAGCAGCCTCGGGTTATCGAGCGACAACACAGATACGCAGTATTTT	CASSLGLSSDNTDTQYF
NA	NA	TRBV5-1	TRBJ2-5	TGCGCCAGCAGCACCCAAGAGACCCAGTACTTC	CASSTQETQYF
NA	NA	TRBV6-5	TRBJ2-1	TGTGCCACGTTAGGGCCTCTCCCGCAAGAGCAGTTCTTC	CATLGPLPQEQFF
NA	NA	TRBV11-2	TRBJ2-1	TGTGCCAGCAGCTTGGGGGCAGGGAACAATGAGCAGTTCTTC	CASSLGAGNNEQFF
NA	NA	TRBV29-1	TRBJ1-1	TGCAGCGCACTAACAGGGTCGGGCACTGAAGCTTTCTTT	CSALTGSGTEAFF